This TCR beta chain was identified during a study of T cells in Graves' hyperthyroidism and ophthalmopathy. Study at large: It was at initial diagnosis, before any treatment, that peripheral blood was collected.

This clonotype was recorded many times. The CDR3 consists of 15 residues. Germline loops: CDR1 SGDLS, CDR2 YYNGEE. V shed 0 bases and J shed 4 bases, with 12 bases lying between them. From RNA transcripts, TCR beta CDR3 regions were amplified. The HTBI primer set served for first-round RT-PCR of the TCR CDR3. TCRdb re-called the multiplex PCR reads with MiXCR, one entry per CDR3 protein. The sample has around 480,000 distinct CDR3 sequences, 13% to 15% seen once. These patients, aged 18 to 65, had recently diagnosed hyperthyroidism lasting under 2 months. Pregnant or lactating patients were excluded, as were those with uncontrolled infection or other autoimmune disease.

The sequenced material came from blood. This sequence joins TRBV9 and TRBJ2-3; maybe TRBD2 (6 bases). The origin of this receptor is a woman between 18 and 30 years old with Graves' hyperthyroidism. The CDR3 nucleotides read TGTGCCAGCAGCGTAGGTGGAGGGAGACCAGATACGCAGTATTTT. Translating gives CASSVGGGRPDTQYF.